The rows below give T cell receptor beta chains drawn from one sample of a study of OX40 agonist ivuxolimab in advanced cancers. Only in-frame clones appear in the TCRdb table, and some are missing; sequencing was by immunoSEQ multiplex PCR. The sample shows about 58,000 clones, 80% to 90% of them seen only once. Sample: CD4+ or CD8+ T cells sorted from blood, taken in a trial of the OX40 agonist ivuxolimab. Receptor source: an adult with an advanced solid tumor such as melanoma, head and neck, liver or kidney cancer. Both conserved end residues are part of each CDR3. The D gene is left open where the match is weak. The listing skips clone size in some rows; elsewhere it reads once, few, many or a size class.

V	D	J	size	CDR3	DNA
TRBV28	TRBD1	TRBJ2-7	NA	CASSTQGESSYEQYF	TGTGCCAGCAGTACCCAGGGGGAAAGCTCCTACGAGCAGTACTTC
TRBV5-1	TRBD1	TRBJ2-6	NA	CASSSDRGDGANVLTF	TGCGCCAGCAGCTCAGACAGGGGAGATGGGGCCAACGTCCTGACTTTC
TRBV5-1	TRBD1	TRBJ1-2	once	CASSPSGGSGGYTF	TGCGCCAGCAGCCCTTCAGGGGGTTCTGGTGGCTACACCTTC
TRBV5-8	NA	TRBJ2-3	NA	CASSGVYSGIDTQYF	TGTGCCAGCAGCGGGGTGTATAGCGGAATAGATACGCAGTATTTT
TRBV7-6	TRBD1	TRBJ2-1	NA	CASSQPGQSYNEQFF	TGTGCCAGCAGCCAACCGGGACAGAGTTACAATGAGCAGTTCTTC
TRBV6-1	NA	TRBJ2-2	NA	CASRPTESAGELFF	TGTGCCAGCAGGCCTACGGAGTCTGCTGGGGAGCTGTTTTTT
TRBV29-1	NA	TRBJ1-1	NA	CSVDRRLNTEAFF	TGCAGCGTTGATCGCCGACTGAACACTGAAGCTTTCTTT
TRBV9	TRBD1	TRBJ2-5	NA	CASSVGVQGPETQYF	TGTGCCAGCAGCGTAGGGGTACAGGGGCCCGAGACCCAGTACTTC
TRBV10-1	NA	TRBJ2-2	NA	CASSRGAANTGELFF	TGCGCCAGCAGTAGGGGGGCTGCGAACACCGGGGAGCTGTTTTTT
TRBV6-5	NA	TRBJ1-2	few	CASRDSNYGYTF	TGTGCCAGCAGGGACAGTAACTATGGCTACACCTTC
TRBV6-5	NA	TRBJ2-3	NA	CASSLGPTQYF	TGTGCCAGCAGTCTCGGACCTACGCAGTATTTT
TRBV5-1	NA	TRBJ1-4	NA	CASRVMTNEKLFF	TGCGCCAGCAGGGTAATGACTAATGAAAAACTGTTTTTT
TRBV18	TRBD1	TRBJ2-7	NA	CASSPGQASYEQYF	TGTGCCAGCTCACCCGGACAGGCTTCCTACGAGCAGTACTTC
TRBV6-5	TRBD1	TRBJ2-3	NA	CASSNPRGPDTQYF	TGTGCCAGCAGTAACCCCAGGGGGCCAGATACGCAGTATTTT
TRBV15	NA	TRBJ2-3	NA	CATSRDQTADTQYF	TGTGCCACCAGCAGAGATCAAACCGCAGATACGCAGTATTTT
TRBV19	TRBD1	TRBJ2-1	NA	CASSTTTGTGWGNEQFF	TGTGCCAGTAGTACTACAACCGGGACAGGGTGGGGGAATGAGCAGTTCTTC
TRBV6-6	NA	TRBJ2-7	NA	CASSPDTGSREQYF	TGTGCCAGCAGCCCGGACACAGGGTCTCGGGAGCAGTACTTC
TRBV7-8	NA	TRBJ2-7	NA	CASSRASYEQYF	TGTGCCAGCAGCCGAGCTTCCTACGAGCAGTACTTC
TRBV5-4	NA	TRBJ1-1	NA	CASSWEKYTEAFF	TGTGCCAGCAGCTGGGAGAAGTACACTGAAGCTTTCTTT
TRBV2	NA	TRBJ1-5	few	CASRATNQPQHF	TGTGCCAGCAGAGCGACCAATCAGCCCCAGCATTTT
TRBV6-5	NA	TRBJ1-3	NA	CASSSPYSGNTMYF	TGTGCCAGCAGTTCCCCATACTCTGGAAACACCATGTATTTT
TRBV6-4	NA	TRBJ2-3	NA	CASSESRLRWEDTQYF	TGTGCCAGCAGTGAGTCGCGCCTACGATGGGAAGATACGCAGTATTTT
TRBV7-8	NA	TRBJ2-2	NA	CASSHTPSYTGELFF	TGTGCCAGCAGTCATACCCCCAGCTACACCGGGGAGCTGTTTTTT
TRBV5-1	NA	TRBJ2-3	NA	CASSRADTQYF	TGCGCCAGCAGTCGGGCAGATACGCAGTATTTT
TRBV19	TRBD1	TRBJ2-1	NA	CASRGGTGYNEQFF	TGTGCCAGTAGAGGTGGGACAGGGTACAATGAGCAGTTCTTC
TRBV7-9	TRBD2	TRBJ2-3	once	CASSLEGRGDTQYF	TGTGCCAGCAGCTTAGAAGGGAGGGGAGATACGCAGTATTTT
TRBV7-2	NA	TRBJ2-7	NA	CASSSGPLREQYF	TGTGCCAGCAGCTCAGGACCGCTCAGAGAGCAGTACTTC
TRBV11-2	TRBD2	TRBJ2-5	NA	CASTPVSREGGQETQYF	TGTGCCAGCACCCCAGTCTCGCGGGAGGGGGGCCAAGAGACCCAGTACTTC
TRBV19	TRBD2	TRBJ2-2	NA	CASSIEGLAGVVGTGELFF	TGTGCCAGTAGTATAGAGGGACTAGCGGGAGTCGTCGGTACCGGGGAGCTGTTTTTT
TRBV30	NA	TRBJ1-4	NA	CAWSVSSGSSASF	TGTGCCTGGAGTGTAAGCTCCGGCTCATCGGCGTCCTTT
TRBV2	NA	TRBJ1-5	NA	CASSGGSGVRQPQHF	TGTGCCAGCAGTGGGGGCAGTGGGGTTCGTCAGCCCCAGCATTTT
TRBV14	TRBD2	TRBJ2-2	NA	CASSLPRTSGRAGELFF	TGTGCCAGCAGCCTCCCCCGGACTAGCGGGAGGGCCGGGGAGCTGTTTTTT
TRBV6-5	NA	TRBJ2-1	NA	CASSYGTSMAGEQFF	TGTGCCAGCAGTTACGGGACCTCTATGGCCGGTGAGCAGTTCTTC
TRBV19	TRBD1	TRBJ1-2	NA	CASSTGQLRAEGNYGYTF	TGTGCCAGTAGTACGGGACAGCTCCGAGCTGAGGGTAACTATGGCTACACCTTC
TRBV28	NA	TRBJ2-4	NA	CASSFGVIAKNIQYF	TGTGCCAGCAGTTTTGGGGTGATAGCCAAAAACATTCAGTACTTC
TRBV5-6	NA	TRBJ2-3	NA	CASSHPGTDTQYF	TGTGCCAGCAGCCACCCGGGGACAGATACGCAGTATTTT
TRBV10-2	NA	TRBJ1-1	NA	CASSVEVATEAFF	TGCGCCAGCAGTGTAGAGGTTGCGACTGAAGCTTTCTTT
TRBV4-1	TRBD2	TRBJ2-1	NA	CASSQGGGFSYNEQFF	TGCGCCAGCAGCCAAGGGGGGGGATTCTCCTACAATGAGCAGTTCTTC
TRBV30	TRBD2	TRBJ2-7	NA	CAWSVRSGGAEQYF	TGTGCCTGGAGTGTACGATCGGGGGGAGCCGAGCAGTACTTC
TRBV27	NA	TRBJ1-5	NA	CANSPGTFRAQPQHF	TGTGCCAACAGTCCCGGGACATTTAGGGCTCAGCCCCAGCATTTT
TRBV27	NA	TRBJ1-5	NA	CASSGQNSNQPQHF	TGTGCCAGCAGCGGACAGAATAGCAATCAGCCCCAGCATTTT
TRBV11-2	TRBD2	TRBJ2-7	NA	CASSSAGDESNEQYF	TGTGCCAGCAGCTCTGCGGGAGATGAGAGTAACGAGCAGTACTTC
TRBV6-1	NA	TRBJ1-2	once	CASSEAGVIGYTF	TGTGCCAGCAGTGAAGCAGGGGTGATCGGCTACACCTTC
TRBV14	TRBD1	TRBJ1-2	NA	CASSQDLQGRGYTF	TGTGCCAGCAGCCAAGACTTACAGGGGAGGGGCTACACCTTC
TRBV18	TRBD2	TRBJ2-3	NA	CASSPPGLAVSTDTQYF	TGTGCCAGCTCACCACCGGGACTAGCGGTTAGCACAGATACGCAGTATTTT
TRBV6-1	NA	TRBJ2-7	NA	CASSVNSGSSYEQYF	TGTGCCAGCAGTGTAAATAGCGGCAGCTCCTACGAGCAGTACTTC
TRBV9	TRBD2	TRBJ2-1	NA	CASSVLAGTYNEQFF	TGTGCCAGCAGCGTACTAGCGGGGACCTACAATGAGCAGTTCTTC
TRBV5-6	TRBD1	TRBJ1-4	NA	CASSLAGTVNEKLFF	TGTGCCAGCAGCTTGGCCGGGACAGTTAATGAAAAACTGTTTTTT
TRBV7-9	TRBD2	TRBJ2-7	once	CASSRTSDSYEQYF	TGTGCCAGCAGCCGTACTAGCGACTCCTACGAGCAGTACTTC
TRBV19	TRBD1	TRBJ1-4	NA	CASVGQEYSTNEKLFF	TGTGCCAGTGTTGGACAGGAGTATTCAACTAATGAAAAACTGTTTTTT
TRBV19	NA	TRBJ2-3	NA	CASRAGNADTQYF	TGTGCCAGTAGGGCCGGGAACGCAGATACGCAGTATTTT
TRBV6-5	TRBD1	TRBJ2-7	NA	CASSYWPTGDEQYF	TGTGCCAGCAGTTATTGGCCAACAGGGGACGAGCAGTACTTC
TRBV29-1	NA	TRBJ1-2	few	CSVDLGYTF	TGCAGCGTTGATTTAGGCTACACCTTC
TRBV30	NA	TRBJ2-7	NA	CAWSRQGRHEQYF	TGTGCCTGGAGTCGGCAGGGGAGACACGAGCAGTACTTC
TRBV30	TRBD2	TRBJ2-1	NA	CAWSGLAGFEQFF	TGTGCCTGGAGCGGTCTAGCGGGTTTTGAGCAGTTCTTC
TRBV7-2	TRBD2	TRBJ2-4	NA	CASSLELAGGYKNIQYF	TGTGCCAGCAGCTTAGAACTAGCGGGAGGGTACAAAAACATTCAGTACTTC